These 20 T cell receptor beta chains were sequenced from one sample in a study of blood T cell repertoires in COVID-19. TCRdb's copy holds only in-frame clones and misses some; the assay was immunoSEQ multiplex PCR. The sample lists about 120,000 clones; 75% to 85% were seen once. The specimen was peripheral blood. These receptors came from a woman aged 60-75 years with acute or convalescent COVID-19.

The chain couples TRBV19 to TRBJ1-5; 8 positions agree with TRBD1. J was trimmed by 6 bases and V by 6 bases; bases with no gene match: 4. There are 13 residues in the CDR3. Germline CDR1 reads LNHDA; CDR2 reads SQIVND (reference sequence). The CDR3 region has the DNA TGTGCCAGTAGAGACAGGGGCGGTCAGCCCCAGCATTTT. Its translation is CASRDRGGQPQHF.

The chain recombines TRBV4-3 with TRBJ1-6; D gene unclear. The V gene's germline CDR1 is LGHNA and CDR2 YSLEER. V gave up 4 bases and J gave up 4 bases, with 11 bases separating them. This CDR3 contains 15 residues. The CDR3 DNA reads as TGCGCCAGCAGCCTAGGACTCGGGTATAATTCACCCCTCCACTTT. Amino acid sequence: CASSLGLGYNSPLHF.

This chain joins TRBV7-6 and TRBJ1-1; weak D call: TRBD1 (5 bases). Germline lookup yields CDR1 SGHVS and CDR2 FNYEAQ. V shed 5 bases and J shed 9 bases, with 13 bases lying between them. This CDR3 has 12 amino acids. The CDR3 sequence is CASSPPGGKAFF. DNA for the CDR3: TGTGCCAGCAGCCCCCCCGGGGGGAAAGCTTTCTTT.

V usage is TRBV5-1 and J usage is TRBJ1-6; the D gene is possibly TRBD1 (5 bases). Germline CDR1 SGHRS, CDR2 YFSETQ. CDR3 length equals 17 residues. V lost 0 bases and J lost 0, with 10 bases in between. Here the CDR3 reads CASSLGGYSSYNSPLHF. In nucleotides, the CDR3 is TGCGCCAGCAGCTTGGGGGGCTATAGCTCCTATAATTCACCCCTCCACTTT.

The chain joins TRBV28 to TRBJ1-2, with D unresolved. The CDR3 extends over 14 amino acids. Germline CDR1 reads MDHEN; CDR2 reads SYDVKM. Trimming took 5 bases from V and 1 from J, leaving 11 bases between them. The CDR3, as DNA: TGTGCCAGCAGTACTCGGGAGGGTAACTATGGCTACACCTTC. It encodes CASSTREGNYGYTF.

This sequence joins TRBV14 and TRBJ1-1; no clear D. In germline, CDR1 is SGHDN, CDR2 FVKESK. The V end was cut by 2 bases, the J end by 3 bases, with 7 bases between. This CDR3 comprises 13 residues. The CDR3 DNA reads TGTGCCAGCAGCCAATCGCGAGACACTGAAGCTTTCTTT. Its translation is CASSQSRDTEAFF.

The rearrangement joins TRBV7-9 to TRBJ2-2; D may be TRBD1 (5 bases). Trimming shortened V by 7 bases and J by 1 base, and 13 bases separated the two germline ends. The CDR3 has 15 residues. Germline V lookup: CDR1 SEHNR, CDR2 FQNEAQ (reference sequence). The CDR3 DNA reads TGTGCCAGCACCCTGTCAGGGAAGAACACCGGGGAGCTGTTTTTT. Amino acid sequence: CASTLSGKNTGELFF.

CDR3 sequence: CASSQTGGENYGYTF. The CDR3 bases are TGCGCCAGCAGCCAGACCGGAGGGGAGAACTATGGCTACACCTTC. The rearrangement links TRBV5-1 to TRBJ1-2, with D possibly matching TRBD1 (5 bases). Trimming took 4 bases from V and 2 from J, leaving 15 bases between them. The CDR3 extends over 15 amino acids. The germline CDR1 and CDR2 sequences are SGHRS and YFSETQ.

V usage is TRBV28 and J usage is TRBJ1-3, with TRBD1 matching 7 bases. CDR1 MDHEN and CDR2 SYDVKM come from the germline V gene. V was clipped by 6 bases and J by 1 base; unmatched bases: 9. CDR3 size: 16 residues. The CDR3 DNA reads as TGTGCCAGCAGCTCGCTTCTGACAGGGTCTGGAAACACCATATATTTT. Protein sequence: CASSSLLTGSGNTIYF.

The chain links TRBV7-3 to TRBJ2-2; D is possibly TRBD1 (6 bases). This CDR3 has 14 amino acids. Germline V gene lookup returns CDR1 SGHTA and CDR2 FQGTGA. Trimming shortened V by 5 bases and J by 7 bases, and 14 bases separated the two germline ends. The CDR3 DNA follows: TGTGCCAGCAGCCCAACCGACAGGATCGGGGAGCTGTTTTTT. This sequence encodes CASSPTDRIGELFF. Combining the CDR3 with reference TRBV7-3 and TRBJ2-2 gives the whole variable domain GAGVSQTPSNKVTEKGKYVELRCDPISGHTALYWYRQSLGQGPEFLIYFQGTGAADDSGLPNDRFFAVRPEGSVSTLKIQRTERGDSAVYLCASSPTDRIGELFFGEGSRLTVL.

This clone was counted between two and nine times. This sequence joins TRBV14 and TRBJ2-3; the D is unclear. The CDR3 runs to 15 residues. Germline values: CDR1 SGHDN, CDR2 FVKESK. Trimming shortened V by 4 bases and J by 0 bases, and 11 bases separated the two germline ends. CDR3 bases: TGTGCCAGCAGCCGTCACTTTGGTAGCACAGATACGCAGTATTTT. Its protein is CASSRHFGSTDTQYF.

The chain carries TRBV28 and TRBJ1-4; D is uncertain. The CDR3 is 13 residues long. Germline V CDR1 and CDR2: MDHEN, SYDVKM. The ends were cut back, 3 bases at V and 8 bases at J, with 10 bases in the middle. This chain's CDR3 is CASSFSGGEKLFF. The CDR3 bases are TGTGCCAGCAGTTTCTCCGGCGGCGAAAAACTGTTTTTT.

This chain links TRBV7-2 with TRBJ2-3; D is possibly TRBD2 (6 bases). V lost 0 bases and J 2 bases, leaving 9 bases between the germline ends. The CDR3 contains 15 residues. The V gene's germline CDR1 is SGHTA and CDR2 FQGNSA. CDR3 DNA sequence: TGTGCCAGCAGCTTAGCTAGCGGATACACAGATACGCAGTATTTT. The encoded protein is CASSLASGYTDTQYF.

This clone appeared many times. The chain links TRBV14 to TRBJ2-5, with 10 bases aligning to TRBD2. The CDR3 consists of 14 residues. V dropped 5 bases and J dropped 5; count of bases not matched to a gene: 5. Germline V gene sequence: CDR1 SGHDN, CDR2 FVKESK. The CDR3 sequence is CASSYQTSGETQYF. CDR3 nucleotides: TGTGCCAGCAGCTACCAGACTAGCGGGGAGACCCAGTACTTC.

CDR3 sequence (DNA): TGTGCCAGCAGCTCTAGCGGGGGGTTTGGGACCGGGGAGCTGTTTTTT. It encodes CASSSSGGFGTGELFF. V gene TRBV7-3 combines with J gene TRBJ2-2, with 11 bases that match TRBD2. Trimming cost V 4 bases and J 5 bases; bases outside gene matches: 6. Germline V lookup: CDR1 SGHTA, CDR2 FQGTGA. The CDR3 covers 16 residues. Based on the CDR3 plus reference TRBV7-3 and TRBJ2-2, the full variable domain is GAGVSQTPSNKVTEKGKYVELRCDPISGHTALYWYRQSLGQGPEFLIYFQGTGAADDSGLPNDRFFAVRPEGSVSTLKIQRTERGDSAVYLCASSSSGGFGTGELFFGEGSRLTVL.

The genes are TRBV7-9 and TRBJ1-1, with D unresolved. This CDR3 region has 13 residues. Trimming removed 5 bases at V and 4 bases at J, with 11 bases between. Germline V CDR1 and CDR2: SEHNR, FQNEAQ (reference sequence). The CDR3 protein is CASSGPAGTEAFF. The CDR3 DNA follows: TGTGCCAGCAGCGGACCTGCGGGCACTGAAGCTTTCTTT.

The CDR3 region has the DNA TGTGCCAGCAGCCCGGACAGGGCTTCCACAGATACGCAGTATTTT. It translates to CASSPDRASTDTQYF. The chain combines TRBV7-9 with TRBJ2-3, with 8 nucleotides matching TRBD1. The V gene's germline CDR1 is SEHNR and CDR2 FQNEAQ (reference sequence). This CDR3 is built from 15 residues. Germline trimming cut 5 bases from V and 2 bases from J; bases unmatched to any gene: 6.

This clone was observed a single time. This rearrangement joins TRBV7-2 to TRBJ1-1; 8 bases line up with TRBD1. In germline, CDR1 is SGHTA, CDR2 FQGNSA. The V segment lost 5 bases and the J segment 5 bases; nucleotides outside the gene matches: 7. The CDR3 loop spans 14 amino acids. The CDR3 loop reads CASSGLQGATEAFF. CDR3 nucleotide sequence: TGTGCCAGCAGCGGCCTGCAGGGGGCAACTGAAGCTTTCTTT.

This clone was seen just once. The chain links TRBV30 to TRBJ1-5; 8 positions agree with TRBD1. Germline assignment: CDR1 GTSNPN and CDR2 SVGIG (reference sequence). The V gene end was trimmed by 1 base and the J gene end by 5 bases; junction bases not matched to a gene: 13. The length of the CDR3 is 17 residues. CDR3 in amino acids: CAWSATNFGQGYQPQHF. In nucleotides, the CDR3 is TGTGCCTGGAGTGCGACGAATTTCGGACAGGGATATCAGCCCCAGCATTTT.

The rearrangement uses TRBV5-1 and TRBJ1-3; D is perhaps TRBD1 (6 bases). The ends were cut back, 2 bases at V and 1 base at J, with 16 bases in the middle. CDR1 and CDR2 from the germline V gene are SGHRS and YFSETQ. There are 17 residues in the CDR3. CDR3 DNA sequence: TGCGCCAGCAGCTTCAGGGCAGGGGCATTGTCTGGAAACACCATATATTTT. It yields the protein CASSFRAGALSGNTIYF.